This T cell receptor beta chain emerged from a study of graft-versus-host responses after intestinal transplantation. Across the whole study: Grafts that recipients had were multivisceral, liver-intestinal, or isolated intestinal transplants. Anti-thymocyte globulin induction preceded two to four years of tacrolimus and steroid maintenance in all recipients.

With respect to this clone: The antigen is undetermined.

With V trimmed by 4 bases and J by 8 bases, 9 bases remained unmatched. The CDR3 is 16 amino acids. CDR1 is ENHRY, CDR2 SYGVKD, per germline. TCRdb's copy holds only in-frame clones and misses some; the assay was immunoSEQ multiplex PCR. The sample has 100,000 to 110,000 clones; more than 85% are singletons. Findings of the study overall: When patients had graft-donor T cell macrochimerism, their allografts held high graft-versus-host to host-versus-graft clonal ratios. Recipient marrow harbored GvH clones, some of which surfaced first in ileum or blood.

The input for sequencing was unstimulated CD4+ T cells sorted from spleen or lymph node cells, taken before transplant. The sequence came from a human donor who was the organ donor for an intestinal transplant. V is TRBV10-3 and J is TRBJ1-4; 11 nucleotides agree with TRBD1. CDR3 sequence: CAISASSGTGGEKLFF. CDR3 in DNA: TGTGCCATCAGTGCATCCTCCGGGACAGGGGGGGAAAAACTGTTTTTT.